These 5 T cell receptor beta chains were sequenced from one sample in a study of blood T cell repertoires in COVID-19. Here immunoSEQ multiplex PCR was the method, and the copy in TCRdb shows in-frame clones only, minus some. Of about 150,000 clones in the sample, roughly 84% were seen once. Sequencing used peripheral blood. These receptors came from a man between 18 and 29 years old with active or convalescent COVID-19.

The chain couples TRBV18 to TRBJ1-1, with a tentative D call TRBD1 (6 bases). CDR1 is KGHSH, CDR2 LQKENI, per germline. The CDR3 has 15 amino acids. V gave up 0 bases and J gave up 9 bases, with 17 bases separating them. CDR3 loop: CASSPPSRTESKAFF. The CDR3 DNA reads as TGTGCCAGCTCACCACCTTCACGGACAGAATCAAAAGCTTTCTTT.

This clone was detected a few times. The chain combines TRBV5-1 with TRBJ1-1, with 11 bases aligning to TRBD1. Germline-derived CDR1 and CDR2 are SGHRS and YFSETQ. The junction had 4 bases not matched to a gene; V was cut back by 5 bases and J by 4 bases. This CDR3 has 14 amino acids. The CDR3 spells CASRGQGAVTEAFF. As DNA, the CDR3 is TGCGCCAGCAGAGGACAGGGGGCAGTCACTGAAGCTTTCTTT. The full variable domain, with the rest looked up from reference TRBV5-1 and TRBJ1-1, is KAGVTQTPRYLIKTRGQQVTLSCSPISGHRSVSWYQQTPGQGLQFLFEYFSETQRNKGNFPGRFSGRQFSNSRSEMNVSTLELGDSALYLCASRGQGAVTEAFFGQGTRLTVV.

This sequence joins TRBV5-6 and TRBJ1-5, with D maybe TRBD1 (5 bases). The germline CDR1 and CDR2 sequences are SGHDT and YYEEEE. This CDR3 comprises 14 residues. V was pared by 4 bases and J by 3 bases, with 11 bases between. CDR3 in amino acids: CASSVDRNNQPQHF. CDR3 DNA: TGTGCCAGCAGCGTAGACAGAAACAATCAGCCCCAGCATTTT. Based on the CDR3 plus reference TRBV5-6 and TRBJ1-5, the full variable domain is DAGVTQSPTHLIKTRGQQVTLRCSPKSGHDTVSWYQQALGQGPQFIFQYYEEEERQRGNFPDRFSGHQFPNYSSELNVNALLLGDSALYLCASSVDRNNQPQHFGDGTRLSIL.

A few counts support this clone. The same CDR3 also results from other DNA sequences found in this sample. V gene TRBV15 combines with J gene TRBJ2-7; TRBD1 matches at 8 bases. The CDR3 is 18 residues long. The germline V gene has CDR1 LNHNV and CDR2 YYDKDF (reference sequence). V was pared by 0 bases and J by 6 bases, with 16 bases of the junction left unmatched. CDR3 in DNA: TGTGCCACCAGCAGAGATAGATCCGGCAGGGGGCAGGGGGGCGAGCAGTACTTC. This translates into CATSRDRSGRGQGGEQYF. Full variable domain (missing parts from reference TRBV15 and TRBJ2-7): DAMVIQNPRYQVTQFGKPVTLSCSQTLNHNVMYWYQQKSSQAPKLLFHYYDKDFNNEADTPDNFQSRRPNTSFCFLDIRSPGLGDTAMYLCATSRDRSGRGQGGEQYFGPGTRLTVT.

The rearrangement joins TRBV2 to TRBJ1-2, with D maybe TRBD1 (6 bases). The CDR3 totals 13 residues. Looked up from germline, CDR1 is SNHLY and CDR2 is FYNNEI. V was cut by 8 bases and J by 2 bases, with 12 bases left in between. This CDR3 reads CASRDTENYGYTF. DNA of the CDR3: TGTGCCAGCCGGGACACCGAAAACTATGGCTACACCTTC.